The T cell receptor (beta chain) under discussion was sequenced for a study of Ad26.COV2.S vaccination and SARS-CoV-2 variants. Regarding treatment: roughly 18 received Ad26.COV2.S at low or high dose, single or two shots; 5 received placebo; per-sample allocation not given. Following the first vaccine or placebo injection, samples were taken on day 63. The assay was immunoSEQ multiplex PCR, and TCRdb's table has in-frame clones only and misses some. This table holds about 350,000 clones, 65% to 90% found once. Study-wide results and caveats: Measures of TCR breadth and depth may have fallen short of total T cell responses.

Trimming shortened V by 4 bases and J by 0 bases, and 15 bases separated the two germline ends. The germline V gene encodes CDR1 SGHNT and CDR2 YYREEE (reference sequence). CDR3 length: 16 residues. About this clone itself: As yet, its antigen is unknown.

The sequencing used peripheral blood, collected in a trial of Ad26.COV2.S vaccine versus placebo. The rearrangement links TRBV5-4 to TRBJ2-3, with D possibly matching TRBD2 (6 bases). This receptor was identified in a person between 18 and 60 years old who received the Ad26.COV2.S COVID-19 vaccine or a placebo. The CDR3 nucleotides are TGTGCCAGCAGCCCCGGCTCGGGACTCAGCACAGATACGCAGTATTTT. Its protein is CASSPGSGLSTDTQYF.